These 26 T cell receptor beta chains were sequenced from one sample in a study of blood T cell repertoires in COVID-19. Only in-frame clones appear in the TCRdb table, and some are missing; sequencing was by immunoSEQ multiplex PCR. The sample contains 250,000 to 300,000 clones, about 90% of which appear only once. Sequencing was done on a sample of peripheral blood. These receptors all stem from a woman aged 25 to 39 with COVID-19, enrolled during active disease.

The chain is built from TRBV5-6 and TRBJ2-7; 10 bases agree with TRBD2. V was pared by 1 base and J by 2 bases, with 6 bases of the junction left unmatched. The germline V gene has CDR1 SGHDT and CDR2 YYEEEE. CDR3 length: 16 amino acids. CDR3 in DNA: TGTGCCAGCAGCTTGCCACCTAGCGGGGGACCCTACGAGCAGTACTTC. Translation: CASSLPPSGGPYEQYF.

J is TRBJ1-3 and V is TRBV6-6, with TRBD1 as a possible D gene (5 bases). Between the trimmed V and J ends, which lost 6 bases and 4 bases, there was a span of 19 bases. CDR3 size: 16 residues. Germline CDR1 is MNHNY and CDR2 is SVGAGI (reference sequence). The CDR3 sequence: CASSPLPPTVGNTIYF. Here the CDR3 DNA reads TGTGCCAGCAGCCCTCTACCTCCGACAGTCGGAAACACCATATATTTT.

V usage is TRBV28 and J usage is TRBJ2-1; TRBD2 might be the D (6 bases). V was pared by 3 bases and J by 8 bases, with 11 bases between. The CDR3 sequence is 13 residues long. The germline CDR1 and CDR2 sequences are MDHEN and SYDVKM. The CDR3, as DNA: TGTGCCAGCAGTTTTAGGGGAGGCGATGAGCAGTTCTTC. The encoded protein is CASSFRGGDEQFF.

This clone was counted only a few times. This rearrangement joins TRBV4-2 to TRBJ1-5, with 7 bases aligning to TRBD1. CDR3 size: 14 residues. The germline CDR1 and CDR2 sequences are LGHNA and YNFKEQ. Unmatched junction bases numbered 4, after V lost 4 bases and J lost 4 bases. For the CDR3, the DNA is TGTGCCAGCAGCCTGGGACAGACAAATCAGCCCCAGCATTTT. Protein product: CASSLGQTNQPQHF.

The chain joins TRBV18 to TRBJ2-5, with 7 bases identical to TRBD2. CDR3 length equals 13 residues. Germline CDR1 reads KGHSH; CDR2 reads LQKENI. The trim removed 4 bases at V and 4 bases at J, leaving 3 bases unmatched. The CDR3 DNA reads TGTGCCAGCTCACTGGGACTACGAGAGACCCAGTACTTC. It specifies CASSLGLRETQYF.

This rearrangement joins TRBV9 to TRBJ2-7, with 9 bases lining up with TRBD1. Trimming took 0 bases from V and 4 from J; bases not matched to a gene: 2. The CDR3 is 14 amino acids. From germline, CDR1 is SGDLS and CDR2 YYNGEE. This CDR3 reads CASSVEGQGYEQYF. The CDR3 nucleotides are TGTGCCAGCAGCGTAGAGGGACAGGGTTACGAGCAGTACTTC.

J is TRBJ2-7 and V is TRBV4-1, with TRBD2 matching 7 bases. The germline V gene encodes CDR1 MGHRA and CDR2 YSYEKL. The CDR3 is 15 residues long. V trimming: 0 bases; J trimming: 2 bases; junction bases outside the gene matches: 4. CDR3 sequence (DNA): TGCGCCAGCAGCCAAGAGGGGGGGAGAACCTACGAGCAGTACTTC. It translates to CASSQEGGRTYEQYF.

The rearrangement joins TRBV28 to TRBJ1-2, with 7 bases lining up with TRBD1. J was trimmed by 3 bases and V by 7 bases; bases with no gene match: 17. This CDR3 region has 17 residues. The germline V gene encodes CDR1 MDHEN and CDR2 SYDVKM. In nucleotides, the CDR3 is TGTGCCAGCACCCCGACAGGGCTTATGAAACCCTACTATGGCTACACCTTC. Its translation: CASTPTGLMKPYYGYTF.

The CDR3 loop reads CASSLSGGVNNEQFF. The CDR3 DNA sequence: TGTGCCAGCAGTTTGAGCGGGGGGGTGAACAATGAGCAGTTCTTC. V is TRBV27 and J is TRBJ2-1, with 10 bases lining up with TRBD2. There are 15 residues in the CDR3. CDR1 is MNHEY, CDR2 SMNVEV, per germline (reference sequence). Trimming cost V 3 bases and J 5 bases; bases outside gene matches: 4.

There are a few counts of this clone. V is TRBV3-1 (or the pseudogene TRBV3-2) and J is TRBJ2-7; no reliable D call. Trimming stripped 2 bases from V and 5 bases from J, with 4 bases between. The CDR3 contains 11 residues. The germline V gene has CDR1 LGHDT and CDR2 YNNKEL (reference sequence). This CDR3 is CASSQQNEQYF. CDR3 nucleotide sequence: TGTGCCAGCAGCCAACAGAACGAGCAGTACTTC.

Here the CDR3 DNA reads TGTGCCAGCAGCCACTCAATGGGACAAGGCCAAGAGACCCAGTACTTC. It specifies CASSHSMGQGQETQYF. The chain joins TRBV3-1 (or the pseudogene TRBV3-2) to TRBJ2-5; perhaps TRBD1 as D (6 bases). Between the trimmed V and J ends, which lost 3 bases and 1 base, there was a span of 15 bases. This CDR3 region has 16 residues. CDR1 is LGHDT and CDR2 is YNNKEL in the germline V gene (reference sequence).

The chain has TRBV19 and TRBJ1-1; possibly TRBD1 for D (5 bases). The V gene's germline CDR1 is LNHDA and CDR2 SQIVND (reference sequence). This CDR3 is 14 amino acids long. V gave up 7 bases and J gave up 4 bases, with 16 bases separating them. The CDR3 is CASISPGGLTEAFF. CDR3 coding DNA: TGTGCCAGTATCTCGCCGGGGGGTCTCACTGAAGCTTTCTTT.

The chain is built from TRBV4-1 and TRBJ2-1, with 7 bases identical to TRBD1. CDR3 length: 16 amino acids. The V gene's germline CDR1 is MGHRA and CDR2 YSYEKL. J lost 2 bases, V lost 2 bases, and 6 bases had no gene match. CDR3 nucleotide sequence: TGCGCCAGCAGCCAATTGCCGGGACAGACCTACAATGAGCAGTTCTTC. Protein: CASSQLPGQTYNEQFF.

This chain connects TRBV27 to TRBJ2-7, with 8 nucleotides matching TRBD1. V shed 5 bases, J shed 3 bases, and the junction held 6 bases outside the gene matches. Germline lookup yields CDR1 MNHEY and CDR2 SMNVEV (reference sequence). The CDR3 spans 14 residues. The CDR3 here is CASSGYRGIYEQYF. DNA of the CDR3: TGTGCCAGCAGTGGCTACAGGGGGATCTACGAGCAGTACTTC.

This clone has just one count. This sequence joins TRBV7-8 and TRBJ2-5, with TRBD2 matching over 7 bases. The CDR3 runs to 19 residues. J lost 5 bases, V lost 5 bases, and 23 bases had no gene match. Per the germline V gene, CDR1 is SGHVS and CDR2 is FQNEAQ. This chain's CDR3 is CASSPMLIGAPIGRETQYF. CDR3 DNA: TGTGCCAGCAGCCCGATGCTCATAGGGGCGCCAATCGGGAGGGAGACCCAGTACTTC.

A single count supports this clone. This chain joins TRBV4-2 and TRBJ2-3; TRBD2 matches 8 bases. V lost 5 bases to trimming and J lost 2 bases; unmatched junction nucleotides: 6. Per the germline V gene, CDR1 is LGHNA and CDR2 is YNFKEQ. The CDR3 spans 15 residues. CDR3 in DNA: TGTGCCAGCAGCACAGCGGGGGTGTACACAGATACGCAGTATTTT. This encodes CASSTAGVYTDTQYF.

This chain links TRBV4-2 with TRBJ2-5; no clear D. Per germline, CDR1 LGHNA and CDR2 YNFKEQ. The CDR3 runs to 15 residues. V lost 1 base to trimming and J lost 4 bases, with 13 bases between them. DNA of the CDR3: TGTGCCAGCAGCCAAGTGGCGGAAAGGTCAGAGACCCAGTACTTC. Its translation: CASSQVAERSETQYF.

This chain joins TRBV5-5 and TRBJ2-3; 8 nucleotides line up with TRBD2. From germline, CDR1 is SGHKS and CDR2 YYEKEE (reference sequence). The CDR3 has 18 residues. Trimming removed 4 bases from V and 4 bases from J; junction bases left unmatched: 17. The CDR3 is CASSAAGTRLHLADTQYF. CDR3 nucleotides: TGTGCCAGCAGCGCCGCCGGGACTAGGCTCCACTTAGCAGATACGCAGTATTTT. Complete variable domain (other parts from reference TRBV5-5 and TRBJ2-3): DAGVTQSPTHLIKTRGQQVTLRCSPISGHKSVSWYQQVLGQGPQFIFQYYEKEERGRGNFPDRFSARQFPNYSSELNVNALLLGDSALYLCASSAAGTRLHLADTQYFGPGTRLTVL.

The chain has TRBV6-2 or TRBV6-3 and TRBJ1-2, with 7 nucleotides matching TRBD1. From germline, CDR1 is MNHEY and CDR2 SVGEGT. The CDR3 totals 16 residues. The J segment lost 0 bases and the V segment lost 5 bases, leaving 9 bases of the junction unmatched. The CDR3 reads CASSPSLDRTNYGYTF. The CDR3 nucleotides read TGTGCCAGCAGTCCCAGTTTGGACAGGACTAACTATGGCTACACCTTC.

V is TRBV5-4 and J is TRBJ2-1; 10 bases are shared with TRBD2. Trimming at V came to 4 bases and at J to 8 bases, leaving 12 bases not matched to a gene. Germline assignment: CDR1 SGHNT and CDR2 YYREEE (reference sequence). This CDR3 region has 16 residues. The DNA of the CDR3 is TGTGCCAGCAGCCCCCAGGGGAGCGGGGGGGCCTATGAGCAGTTCTTC. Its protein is CASSPQGSGGAYEQFF.

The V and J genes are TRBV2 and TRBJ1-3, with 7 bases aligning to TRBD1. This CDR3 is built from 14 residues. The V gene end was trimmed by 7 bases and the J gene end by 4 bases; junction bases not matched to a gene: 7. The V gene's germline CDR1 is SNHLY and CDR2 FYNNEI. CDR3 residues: CASTPGTAGNTIYF. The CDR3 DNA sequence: TGTGCCAGCACCCCAGGGACAGCCGGAAACACCATATATTTT.

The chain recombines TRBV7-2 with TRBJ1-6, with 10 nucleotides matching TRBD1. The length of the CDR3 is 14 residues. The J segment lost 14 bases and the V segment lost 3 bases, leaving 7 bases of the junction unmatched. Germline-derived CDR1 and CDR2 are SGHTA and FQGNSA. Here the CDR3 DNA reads TGTGCCAGCAGCTTGGACAGGGGGGGCCGGGCCCTCCACTTT. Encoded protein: CASSLDRGGRALHF. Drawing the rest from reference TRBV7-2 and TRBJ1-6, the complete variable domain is GAGVSQSPSNKVTEKGKDVELRCDPISGHTALYWYRQSLGQGLEFLIYFQGNSAPDKSGLPSDRFSAERTGGSVSTLTIQRTQQEDSAVYLCASSLDRGGRALHFGNGTRLTVT.

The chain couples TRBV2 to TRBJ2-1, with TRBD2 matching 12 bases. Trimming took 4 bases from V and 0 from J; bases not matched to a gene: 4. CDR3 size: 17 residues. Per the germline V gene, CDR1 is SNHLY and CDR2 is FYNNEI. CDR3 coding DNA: TGTGCCAGCAGTGGTCTAGCGGGGGGGCTCTCCTACAATGAGCAGTTCTTC. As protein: CASSGLAGGLSYNEQFF.

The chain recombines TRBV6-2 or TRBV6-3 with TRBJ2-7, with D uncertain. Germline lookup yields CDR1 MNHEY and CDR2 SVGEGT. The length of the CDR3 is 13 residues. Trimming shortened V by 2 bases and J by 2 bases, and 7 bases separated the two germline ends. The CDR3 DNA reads TGTGCCAGCAGTTACGGGCCAACCTACGAGCAGTACTTC. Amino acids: CASSYGPTYEQYF.

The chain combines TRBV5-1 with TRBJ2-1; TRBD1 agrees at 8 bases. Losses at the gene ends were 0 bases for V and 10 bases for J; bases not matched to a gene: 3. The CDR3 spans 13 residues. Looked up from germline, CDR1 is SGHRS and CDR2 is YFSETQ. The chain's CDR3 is CASSLGQGSEQFF. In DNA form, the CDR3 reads TGCGCCAGCAGCTTGGGACAGGGGTCCGAGCAGTTCTTC. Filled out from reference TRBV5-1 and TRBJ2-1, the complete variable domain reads KAGVTQTPRYLIKTRGQQVTLSCSPISGHRSVSWYQQTPGQGLQFLFEYFSETQRNKGNFPGRFSGRQFSNSRSEMNVSTLELGDSALYLCASSLGQGSEQFFGPGTRLTVL.

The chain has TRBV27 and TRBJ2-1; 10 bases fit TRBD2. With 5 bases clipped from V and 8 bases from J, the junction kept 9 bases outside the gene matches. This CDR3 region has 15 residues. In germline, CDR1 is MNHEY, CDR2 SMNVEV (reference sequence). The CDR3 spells CASSPLGTSVDEQFF. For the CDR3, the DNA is TGTGCCAGCAGTCCCCTGGGGACTAGCGTCGATGAGCAGTTCTTC.